This TCR beta chain was captured by sequencing in a study of blood T cell repertoires in COVID-19. Sequenced by immunoSEQ multiplex PCR; TCRdb stores in-frame clones only, minus some. The repertoire has 250,000 to 350,000 clones, roughly 89% of them found once; the top ten carry roughly 1.5%. The CDR3 runs to 16 residues. The J segment lost 7 bases and the V segment lost 2 bases, leaving 10 bases of the junction unmatched. Germline V gene lookup returns CDR1 MNHEY and CDR2 SVGAGI. The sequence derives from a woman aged 18-29 years with acute COVID-19. This chain uses TRBV6-5 with TRBJ2-1; 8 bases align to TRBD2. The source material was PBMCs or T cells enriched from blood (not recorded which). The CDR3 is CASSYNPAGVQNEQFF. Written as DNA, the CDR3 is TGTGCCAGCAGTTACAATCCAGCGGGAGTCCAGAATGAGCAGTTCTTC.